The entry below gives a single TCR beta chain sequence along with its context. What it recognizes is unknown. The sample comes from a study of vaccination and CD4 T cells after COVID-19. Study in general: Median time from second vaccine dose to sampling was about 70 days (14 to 241).

Specified treatment: roughly 11-day PBMC culture with coronavirus spike peptide pools or control peptides (ViraFEST assay). The collection of CD4+ T cells from the unexposed donor took place before the COVID-19 pandemic (2011-2018). The CDR3 extends over 13 amino acids. Germline V CDR1 and CDR2: MNHNS, SASEGT. The V segment lost 9 bases and the J segment 5 bases; nucleotides outside the gene matches: 5. The Oncomine TCR Beta short-read assay sequenced DNA from cultured CD4+ T cells. Via MiXCR, TCRdb re-called the PCR reads, giving one row per CDR3 protein. The sample includes about 5,900 distinct CDR3 sequences, about 35% of them seen just once.

This sequence was found in a human donor in good health. The chain employs TRBV6-1 and TRBJ2-5; 11 bases match TRBD2. The sample taken for sequencing was CD4+ T cells from blood, cultured in vitro. The CDR3 nucleotides read TGTGCCAGTAGCGGGGGGGCGTGGGAGACCCAGTACTTC. Its protein product is CASSGGAWETQYF.